Each of the 18 T cell receptor beta chains below was sequenced from the same sample in a study of control samples from healthy donors and cancer patients. Produced via immunoSEQ multiplex PCR; TCRdb's table is partial and in-frame only. This table has around 130,000 clones, over 85% appearing once. Sequenced: PBMCs. The receptors were gathered from a man aged 50 to 60 with head and neck cancer.

This sequence joins TRBV28 and TRBJ2-7; TRBD2 aligns across 10 bases. CDR3 length: 14 amino acids. Germline V gene data show CDR1 as MDHEN and CDR2 as SYDVKM. The J segment lost 2 bases and the V segment lost 6 bases, leaving 4 bases of the junction unmatched. The CDR3 DNA reads as TGTGCCAGCAGCTTACTAGCGGGGACCTACGAGCAGTACTTC. It encodes CASSLLAGTYEQYF.

The gene calls are TRBV20-1 and TRBJ1-1; no firm D call. The CDR3 consists of 11 residues. Looked up from germline, CDR1 is DFQATT and CDR2 is SNEGSKA (reference sequence). V lost 7 bases and J 0 bases, leaving 6 bases between the germline ends. CDR3 sequence: CSGRVNTEAFF. In DNA form, the CDR3 reads TGCAGTGGAAGGGTGAACACTGAAGCTTTCTTT.

The chain has TRBV24-1 and TRBJ1-5, with D hard to call. The CDR3 runs 14 residues. Germline-derived CDR1 and CDR2 are KGHDR and SFDVKD. The V end lost 4 bases, the J end lost 6 bases, and 12 bases lay between the germline ends. This CDR3 is CATSDPRTFQPQHF. The CDR3 DNA follows: TGTGCCACCAGTGACCCTAGGACCTTTCAGCCCCAGCATTTT.

CDR3: CASSQDGTGSGELFF. As DNA, the CDR3 is TGTGCCAGCAGCCAAGACGGGACAGGCTCCGGGGAGCTGTTTTTT. V and J are TRBV3-1 (or the pseudogene TRBV3-2) and TRBJ2-2; 8 bases are shared with TRBD1. This CDR3 is built from 15 residues. Germline loops: CDR1 LGHDT, CDR2 YNNKEL (reference sequence). The V segment lost 0 bases and the J segment 6 bases; nucleotides outside the gene matches: 3.

This clone was seen a single time. In DNA, the CDR3 is TGTGCCAGCAGTTTTCTAACAGGGGACGAGCAGTACTTC. Amino acids: CASSFLTGDEQYF. V gene TRBV28 combines with J gene TRBJ2-7, with 7 bases aligning to TRBD1. Unmatched junction bases numbered 4, after V lost 3 bases and J lost 5 bases. The CDR3 extends over 13 amino acids. The germline CDR1 and CDR2 sequences are MDHEN and SYDVKM. The whole variable domain, remainder taken from reference TRBV28 and TRBJ2-7, is DVKVTQSSRYLVKRTGEKVFLECVQDMDHENMFWYRQDPGLGLRLIYFSYDVKMKEKGDIPEGYSVSREKKERFSLILESASTNQTSMYLCASSFLTGDEQYFGPGTRLTVT.

The chain has TRBV30 and TRBJ2-1; 7 bases agree with TRBD2. The germline V gene has CDR1 GTSNPN and CDR2 SVGIG (reference sequence). V was pared by 3 bases and J by 4 bases, with 6 bases of the junction left unmatched. The CDR3 is made up of 14 amino acids. In DNA form, the CDR3 reads TGTGCCTGGAGACCTCTAGCGGCATACAATGAGCAGTTCTTC. Its protein product is CAWRPLAAYNEQFF.

The chain carries TRBV6-1 and TRBJ1-2, with D hard to call. The germline gives CDR1 MNHNS, CDR2 SASEGT. The CDR3 has 15 amino acids. V lost 2 bases, J lost 7 bases, and 17 bases lay in between. The DNA for the CDR3 is TGTGCCAGCAGTGAACCCCCCCGGGAATTTCTTGGCTACACCTTC. Its translation is CASSEPPREFLGYTF.

The chain combines TRBV18 with TRBJ1-1; no reliable D call. CDR1 KGHSH and CDR2 LQKENI come from the germline V gene. The V and J ends lost 1 base and 7 bases respectively, with 7 bases between them. The CDR3 extends over 12 amino acids. The CDR3, as DNA: TGTGCCAGCTCACCACAGGGCAGTGAAGCTTTCTTT. Protein: CASSPQGSEAFF.

This chain uses TRBV19 with TRBJ1-2; 9 nucleotides match TRBD1. Germline assignment: CDR1 LNHDA and CDR2 SQIVND (reference sequence). The CDR3 contains 13 residues. V dropped 3 bases and J dropped 11; count of bases not matched to a gene: 7. DNA of the CDR3: TGTGCCAGTAGTATTCCACAGGGGGCAAGGTACACCTTC. The encoded protein is CASSIPQGARYTF.

The chain combines TRBV10-3 with TRBJ2-1; TRBD2 matches 9 bases. CDR3 length: 14 amino acids. Germline CDR1 reads ENHRY; CDR2 reads SYGVKD. After removal of 6 bases from V and 16 bases from J, the junction contained 16 bases not matched to a gene. The CDR3: CAIRAHETRTSDFF. DNA of the CDR3: TGTGCCATCAGGGCCCACGAAACTAGGACTAGCGATTTCTTC.

The rearrangement joins TRBV28 to TRBJ1-1; D gene unclear. V dropped 5 bases and J dropped 1 base, with 11 bases sitting between them. Per the germline V gene, CDR1 is MDHEN and CDR2 is SYDVKM. The CDR3 contains 14 residues. In DNA form, the CDR3 reads TGTGCCAGCAGTGACCTCGAGGGGAACACTGAAGCTTTCTTT. Its protein is CASSDLEGNTEAFF.

The genes are TRBV5-6 and TRBJ1-1; 8 bases align to TRBD1. The J segment lost 1 base and the V segment lost 4 bases, leaving 15 bases of the junction unmatched. Germline values: CDR1 SGHDT, CDR2 YYEEEE. The length of the CDR3 is 18 residues. The CDR3 nucleotides are TGTGCCAGCAGCCCGGGGCCCGGACAGGGAGGAGGGAACACTGAAGCTTTCTTT. It specifies CASSPGPGQGGGNTEAFF.

Remarks on this clone: At one boundary the junction diverges from the germline segment, which might be a read error. V usage is TRBV3-1 (or the pseudogene TRBV3-2) and J usage is TRBJ1-2; TRBD1 might be the D (5 bases). The CDR3 contains 14 residues. Germline V lookup: CDR1 LGHDT, CDR2 YNNKEL (reference sequence). The CDR3 sequence: CASRQEGTARGYTF. The CDR3 DNA reads TGTGCCAGCAGACAAGAAGGGACGGCCCGGGGCTACACCTTC.

J is TRBJ2-2 and V is TRBV6-6, with TRBD1 as a possible D gene (6 bases). The CDR3 has 13 residues. V shed 7 bases and J shed 4 bases, with 10 bases lying between them. The germline V gene has CDR1 MNHNY and CDR2 SVGAGI (reference sequence). The CDR3 protein is CASTTGGTGELFF. The CDR3 DNA follows: TGTGCCAGCACGACAGGCGGCACCGGGGAGCTGTTTTTT.

In its sample, this clone was seen once. The rearrangement links TRBV3-1 (or the pseudogene TRBV3-2) to TRBJ1-2, with D possibly TRBD1 on 6 matching bases. Germline V CDR1 and CDR2: LGHDT, YNNKEL (reference sequence). Trimming took 1 base from V and 8 from J, leaving 20 bases between them. This CDR3 spans 16 amino acids. CDR3 in DNA: TGTGCCAGCAGCCAAGGGATAGGGACACGAAAGAGGGGCTACACCTTC. This sequence encodes CASSQGIGTRKRGYTF.

The V gene is TRBV7-9, the J gene TRBJ2-1, with 11 nucleotides matching TRBD2. The CDR3 contains 16 residues. Germline trimming cut 4 bases from V and 6 bases from J; bases unmatched to any gene: 8. Germline V gives CDR1 SEHNR, CDR2 FQNEAQ (reference sequence). This CDR3 reads CASSWDPGLAANEQFF. Here the CDR3 DNA reads TGTGCCAGCAGCTGGGACCCGGGACTAGCGGCCAATGAGCAGTTCTTC. Full variable domain (outside the CDR3, taken from reference TRBV7-9 and TRBJ2-1): DTGVSQNPRHKITKRGQNVTFRCDPISEHNRLYWYRQTLGQGPEFLTYFQNEAQLEKSRLLSDRFSAERPKGSFSTLEIQRTEQGDSAMYLCASSWDPGLAANEQFFGPGTRLTVL.

The V and J genes are TRBV4-1 and TRBJ2-3; 9 nucleotides match TRBD2. The V gene's germline CDR1 is MGHRA and CDR2 YSYEKL. CDR3 size: 14 residues. J gave up 5 bases and V 8 bases, and 8 bases lay outside the gene matches. This CDR3 reads CASGERGAGDTQYF. The DNA of the CDR3 is TGCGCCAGCGGAGAGCGGGGGGCCGGAGATACGCAGTATTTT.

The chain links TRBV4-1 to TRBJ2-2, with 7 bases identical to TRBD1. The CDR3 contains 14 residues. Germline-derived CDR1 and CDR2 are MGHRA and YSYEKL. The V and J ends lost 3 bases and 4 bases, in that order; junction bases with no gene match: 2. The CDR3 sequence: CASSQGQFTGELFF. The CDR3 DNA reads as TGCGCCAGCAGCCAGGGACAGTTCACCGGGGAGCTGTTTTTT.